This entry describes one T cell receptor (beta chain). This record comes from a study of memory CD4+ T cells and cytomegalovirus serostatus. Looking at the study overall: This sample comes from healthy Belgian adults, about nine CMV seropositive, some 22 seronegative.

This CDR3 region has 15 residues. In germline, CDR1 is SGHAT, CDR2 FQDESV (reference sequence). Trimming left V 4 bases short and J 3 bases short, with 15 bases between. The sort gate was single viable CD3+CD4+CD8-CD45RO+ cells for memory CD4+ T cells. Serostatus was set by detecting CMV pp150, pp28, p38, p52 IgG. Per the original methods: Out-of-frame sequences were removed, leaving 2 million to 2.5 million distinct TCRbeta sequences. Produced via immunoSEQ multiplex PCR; TCRdb's table is partial and in-frame only. V, J and clone size are those of that table, while D and trimming were read from the DNA. This table has approximately 70,000 clones, roughly 76% appearing once.

The chain employs TRBV11-1 and TRBJ2-5; D remains ambiguous. The clonotype comes from an adult in good health and CMV-seropositive. Sequenced input: memory CD4+ T cells from blood. CDR3 sequence: CASSSSGYTEETQYF. The CDR3 region has the DNA TGTGCCAGCAGCTCGAGTGGGTACACAGAAGAGACCCAGTACTTC.